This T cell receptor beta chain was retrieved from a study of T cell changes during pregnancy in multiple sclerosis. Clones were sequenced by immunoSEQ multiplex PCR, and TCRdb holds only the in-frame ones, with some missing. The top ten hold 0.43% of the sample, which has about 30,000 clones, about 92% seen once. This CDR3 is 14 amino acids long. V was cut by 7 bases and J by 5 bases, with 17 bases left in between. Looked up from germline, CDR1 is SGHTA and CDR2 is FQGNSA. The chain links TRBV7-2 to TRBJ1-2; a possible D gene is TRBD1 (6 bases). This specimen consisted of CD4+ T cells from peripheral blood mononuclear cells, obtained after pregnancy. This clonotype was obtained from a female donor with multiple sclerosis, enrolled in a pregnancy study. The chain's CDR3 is CASTLGGQSYGYTF. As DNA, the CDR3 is TGTGCCAGCACCCTTGGTGGACAGAGTTATGGCTACACCTTC.